The clone carrying this TCR beta chain was picked up many times. Its antigen is unknown. This entry comes from a study of T-cell reconstitution after alpha-beta-depleted transplantation in children. Study conclusions and caveats: It was newly produced T cells that mostly accounted for T-cell counts and diversity one year after transplant. Alpha-beta T cells present about two months after transplant were reported to originate from several hundred expanded graft clones. It was surviving recipient T cells and thymic progenitors that gave some patients high TCRbeta diversity at day 60.

A TCRbeta library incorporating unique molecular identifiers was prepared. TCRdb re-called the PCR reads through MiXCR, storing one row per CDR3 protein. This sample carries approximately 630,000 distinct CDR3 sequences, about 12% of them seen once, and the ten largest clones take about 0.79%. CDR3 length: 11 residues. The germline CDR1 and CDR2 sequences are SGHAT and FQNNGV. Between the trimmed V and J ends, which lost 6 bases and 5 bases, there was a span of 7 bases. The receptor's source is a girl aged 2-10 years with congenital amegakaryocytic thrombocytopenia, due to receive a stem cell transplant. The chain links TRBV11-2 to TRBJ1-1; D is unresolved. This material consisted of PBMCs, taken before TCRalphabeta/CD19-depleted stem cell transplant. The CDR3 sequence is CASRLQTEAFF. CDR3 nucleotides: TGTGCCAGCAGATTACAAACTGAAGCTTTCTTT.